Here is one TCR beta chain with its context. Its matching antigen is unknown. This entry is derived from a study of cytomegalovirus exposure and HLA in healthy donors. Study results and limitations: Sequence variants that were highly shared formed a cluster that was likely a sequencing artifact. Rare TCR sequences predominated, though certain public TCRs were found in many donors.

The PCR contained 60 Vbeta and 13 Jbeta primers. Some clones are missing from TCRdb's copy, which holds only in-frame ones; the method was immunoSEQ multiplex PCR. The sample includes approximately 170,000 clones, 68% of them seen just once. With 6 bases clipped from V and 6 bases from J, the junction kept 6 bases outside the gene matches. The CDR3 has 13 amino acids. The V gene's germline CDR1 is KGHSH and CDR2 LQKENI. The sample consisted of PBMCs. The chain combines TRBV18 with TRBJ2-7; 9 bases are a match to TRBD1. The receptor was derived from a man aged 45 to 65 in good health and CMV-seronegative. CDR3 in amino acids: CASSPGTGPEQYF. CDR3 coding DNA: TGTGCCAGCTCGCCTGGGACAGGGCCCGAGCAGTACTTC.